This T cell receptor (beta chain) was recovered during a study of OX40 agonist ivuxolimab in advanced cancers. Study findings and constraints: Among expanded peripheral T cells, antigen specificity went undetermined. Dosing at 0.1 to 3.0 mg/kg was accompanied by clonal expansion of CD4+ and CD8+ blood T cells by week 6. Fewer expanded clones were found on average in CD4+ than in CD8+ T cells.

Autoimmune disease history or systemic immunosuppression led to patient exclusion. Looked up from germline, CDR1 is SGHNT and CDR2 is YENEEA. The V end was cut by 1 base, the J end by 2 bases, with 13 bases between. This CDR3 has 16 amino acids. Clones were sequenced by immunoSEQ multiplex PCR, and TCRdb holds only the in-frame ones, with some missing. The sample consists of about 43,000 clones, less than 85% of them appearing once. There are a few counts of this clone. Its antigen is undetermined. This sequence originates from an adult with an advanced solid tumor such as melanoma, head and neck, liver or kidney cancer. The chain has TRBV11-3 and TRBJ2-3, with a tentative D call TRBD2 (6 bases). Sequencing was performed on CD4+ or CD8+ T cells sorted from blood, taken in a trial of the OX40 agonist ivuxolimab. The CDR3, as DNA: TGTGCCAGCAGCTTAGGTCCACTAGCTCCCACAGATACGCAGTATTTT. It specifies CASSLGPLAPTDTQYF.